This is a list of T cell receptor beta chains from one sample in a study of graft-versus-host responses after intestinal transplantation. Sequencing was performed with immunoSEQ multiplex PCR; in TCRdb, only in-frame clones are kept and a portion is missing. The sample shows 20,000 to 25,000 clones, approximately 89% of them seen only once. This sample comprised PBMCs, obtained about 69 days after intestinal transplantation. Source of these receptors: a human patient who received an intestinal transplant, so some T cells may come from the graft donor. Both conserved end residues are part of each CDR3.

cdr3_aa: CASGFATSGAYNEQFF; cdr3_length: 16; v_call: TRBV12-5; j_call: TRBJ2-1
cdr3_aa: CAISRTGDTEAFF; cdr3_length: 13; v_call: TRBV10-3; j_call: TRBJ1-1
cdr3_aa: CASSYRGQGDTQYF; cdr3_length: 14; v_call: TRBV5-8; j_call: TRBJ2-3
cdr3_aa: CSVVNLTTTDTQYF; cdr3_length: 14; v_call: TRBV29-1; j_call: TRBJ2-3
cdr3_aa: CASSLAPTGELFF; cdr3_length: 13; v_call: TRBV7-6; j_call: TRBJ2-2
cdr3_aa: CASSLTGGSLTGELFF; cdr3_length: 16; v_call: TRBV7-9; j_call: TRBJ2-2
cdr3_aa: CASSLWQGGLITDTQYF; cdr3_length: 17; v_call: TRBV5-6; j_call: TRBJ2-3
cdr3_aa: CASSVDGGAQYF; cdr3_length: 12; v_call: TRBV9; j_call: TRBJ2-5
cdr3_aa: CASSSVDQPRYEQYF; cdr3_length: 15; v_call: TRBV6-6; j_call: TRBJ2-7
cdr3_aa: CASSLATGIGTEAFF; cdr3_length: 15; v_call: TRBV7-9; j_call: TRBJ1-1
cdr3_aa: CASSLDTGSGGNQPQHF; cdr3_length: 17; v_call: TRBV4-3; j_call: TRBJ1-5
cdr3_aa: CASSSRGLGGYTF; cdr3_length: 13; v_call: TRBV5-4; j_call: TRBJ1-2
cdr3_aa: CASSQDAGGYSGYTF; cdr3_length: 15; v_call: TRBV4-3; j_call: TRBJ1-2
cdr3_aa: CASNGDYEQYF; cdr3_length: 11; v_call: TRBV6-1; j_call: TRBJ2-7
cdr3_aa: CASSPSLRDRGTGNTIYF; cdr3_length: 18; v_call: TRBV2; j_call: TRBJ1-3
cdr3_aa: CAWSDGTSGGQTEAFF; cdr3_length: 16; v_call: TRBV30; j_call: TRBJ1-1
cdr3_aa: CASSLGQERDTQYF; cdr3_length: 14; v_call: TRBV11-3; j_call: TRBJ2-3
cdr3_aa: CASSIIAGGRDNEQFF; cdr3_length: 16; v_call: TRBV7-2; j_call: TRBJ2-1
cdr3_aa: CASSQERVWNSPLHF; cdr3_length: 15; v_call: TRBV4-3; j_call: TRBJ1-6
cdr3_aa: CASSLPTGYGYTF; cdr3_length: 13; v_call: TRBV7-9; j_call: TRBJ1-2
cdr3_aa: CASSPIVYRGVYNEQFF; cdr3_length: 17; v_call: TRBV7-2; j_call: TRBJ2-1
cdr3_aa: CASSPIQGYEQYF; cdr3_length: 13; v_call: TRBV19; j_call: TRBJ2-7
cdr3_aa: CASSLTDYTF; cdr3_length: 10; v_call: TRBV7-9; j_call: TRBJ1-2
cdr3_aa: CASRNADREVNSPLHF; cdr3_length: 16; v_call: TRBV7-2; j_call: TRBJ1-6
cdr3_aa: CASSKGTEETQYF; cdr3_length: 13; v_call: TRBV21-1; j_call: TRBJ2-5
cdr3_aa: CASSPRGHLNTGELFF; cdr3_length: 16; v_call: TRBV5-1; j_call: TRBJ2-2
cdr3_aa: CASRGKPNYGYTF; cdr3_length: 13; v_call: TRBV27; j_call: TRBJ1-2
cdr3_aa: CASSQDGEGTGNTIYF; cdr3_length: 16; v_call: TRBV4-3; j_call: TRBJ1-3
cdr3_aa: CASSQGYSPLHF; cdr3_length: 12; v_call: TRBV19; j_call: TRBJ1-6
cdr3_aa: CASSTKLDRANYGYTF; cdr3_length: 16; v_call: TRBV19; j_call: TRBJ1-2
cdr3_aa: CAISDKGAYEQYF; cdr3_length: 13; v_call: TRBV10-3; j_call: TRBJ2-7
cdr3_aa: CASSLGRDLNIQYF; cdr3_length: 14; v_call: TRBV11-3; j_call: TRBJ2-4
cdr3_aa: CSAEAGALSEQYF; cdr3_length: 13; v_call: TRBV29-1; j_call: TRBJ2-7
cdr3_aa: CASSKADSGGAREETQYF; cdr3_length: 18; v_call: TRBV21-1; j_call: TRBJ2-5
cdr3_aa: CASSSSVGDRDSYEQYF; cdr3_length: 17; v_call: TRBV27; j_call: TRBJ2-7
cdr3_aa: CATDIRDSEEGLTTNEKLFF; cdr3_length: 20; v_call: TRBV27; j_call: TRBJ1-4
cdr3_aa: CASSLSPQGGYTF; cdr3_length: 13; v_call: TRBV27; j_call: TRBJ1-2
cdr3_aa: CAWVDRTNTGELFF; cdr3_length: 14; v_call: TRBV30; j_call: TRBJ2-2
cdr3_aa: CASSDSSGGANEQFF; cdr3_length: 15; v_call: TRBV6-4; j_call: TRBJ2-1
cdr3_aa: CASSLEGRPEGPQHF; cdr3_length: 15; v_call: TRBV5-8; j_call: TRBJ1-5
cdr3_aa: CASSPGGQLNQPQHF; cdr3_length: 15; v_call: TRBV7-2; j_call: TRBJ1-5
cdr3_aa: CAWKTQGQGSYEQYF; cdr3_length: 15; v_call: TRBV30; j_call: TRBJ2-7
cdr3_aa: CASSQEGWSGGGAQETQYF; cdr3_length: 19; v_call: TRBV4-1; j_call: TRBJ2-5
cdr3_aa: CASSLDKWGGYNEQFF; cdr3_length: 16; v_call: TRBV11-2; j_call: TRBJ2-1
cdr3_aa: CASTPGTGVDEQYF; cdr3_length: 14; v_call: TRBV27; j_call: TRBJ2-7
cdr3_aa: CASSLGSSNYGYTF; cdr3_length: 14; v_call: TRBV7-9; j_call: TRBJ1-2